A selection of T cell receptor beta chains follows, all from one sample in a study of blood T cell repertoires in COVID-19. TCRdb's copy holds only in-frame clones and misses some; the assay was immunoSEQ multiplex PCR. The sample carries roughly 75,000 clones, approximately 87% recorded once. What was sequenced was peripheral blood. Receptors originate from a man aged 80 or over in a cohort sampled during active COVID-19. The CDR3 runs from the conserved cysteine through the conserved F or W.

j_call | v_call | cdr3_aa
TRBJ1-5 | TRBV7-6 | CASSLGQFRSSYQPQHF
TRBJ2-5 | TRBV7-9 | CASSPDSPTSQYF
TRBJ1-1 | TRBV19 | CASSAGTADQAFF
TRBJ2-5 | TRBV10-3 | CAISATGGPETQYF
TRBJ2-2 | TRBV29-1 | CSVRGANTGELFF
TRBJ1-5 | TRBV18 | CASSPRGQGVHSNQPQHF
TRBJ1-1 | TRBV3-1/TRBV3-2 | CASSQIPGQATRNTEAFF
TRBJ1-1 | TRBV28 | CASSLEGWAFF
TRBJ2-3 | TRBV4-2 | CASSQERTVRGSDTQYF
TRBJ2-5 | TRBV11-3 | CASSVRGQGGETQYF
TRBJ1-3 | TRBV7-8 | CASSLMRVLTGNTIYF
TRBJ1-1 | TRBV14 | CASTQIMNTEAFF
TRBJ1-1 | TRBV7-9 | CASSLQGTNTEAFF
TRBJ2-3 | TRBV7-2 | CASSLTGGSTDTQYF
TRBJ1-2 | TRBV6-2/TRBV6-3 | CASSPRPGASRRSYGYTF
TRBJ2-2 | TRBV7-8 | CASSLVRLAGGLTGELFF
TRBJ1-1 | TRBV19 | CASTRDFANTEAFF
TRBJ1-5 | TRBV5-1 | CASKTDLTNNQPQHF
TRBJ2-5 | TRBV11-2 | CASSFYRSVTSVSQETQYF
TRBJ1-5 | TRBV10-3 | CAISAGNQPQHF
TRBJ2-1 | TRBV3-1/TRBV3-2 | CASSPISSSYNEQFF
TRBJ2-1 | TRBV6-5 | CASRTGTGDYNEQFF